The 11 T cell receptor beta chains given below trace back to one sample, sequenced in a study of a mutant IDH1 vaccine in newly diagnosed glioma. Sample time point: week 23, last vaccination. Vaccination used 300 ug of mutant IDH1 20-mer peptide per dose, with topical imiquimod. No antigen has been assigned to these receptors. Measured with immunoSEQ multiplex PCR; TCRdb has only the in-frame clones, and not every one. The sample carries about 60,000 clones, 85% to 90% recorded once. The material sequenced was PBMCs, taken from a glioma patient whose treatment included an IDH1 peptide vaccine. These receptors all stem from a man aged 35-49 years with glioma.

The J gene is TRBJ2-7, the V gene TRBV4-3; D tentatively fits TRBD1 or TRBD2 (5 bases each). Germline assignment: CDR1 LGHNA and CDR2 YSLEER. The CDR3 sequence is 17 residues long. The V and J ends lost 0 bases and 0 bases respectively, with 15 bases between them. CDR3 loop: CASSQDHWVGTSYEQYF. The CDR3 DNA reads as TGCGCCAGCAGCCAAGATCATTGGGTGGGGACCTCCTACGAGCAGTACTTC.

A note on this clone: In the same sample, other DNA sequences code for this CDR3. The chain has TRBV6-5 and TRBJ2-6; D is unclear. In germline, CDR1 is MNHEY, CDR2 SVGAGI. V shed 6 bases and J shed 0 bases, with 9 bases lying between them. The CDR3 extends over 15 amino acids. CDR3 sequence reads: CASSYKGSGANVLTF. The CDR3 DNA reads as TGTGCCAGCAGCTACAAAGGCTCTGGGGCCAACGTCCTGACTTTC.

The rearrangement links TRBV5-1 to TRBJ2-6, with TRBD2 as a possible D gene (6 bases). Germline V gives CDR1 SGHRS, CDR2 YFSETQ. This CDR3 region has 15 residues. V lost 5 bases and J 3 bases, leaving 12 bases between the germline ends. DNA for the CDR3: TGCGCCAGCAGAGTGGGGCGGGGTGGGGCCAACGTCCTGACTTTC. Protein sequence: CASRVGRGGANVLTF.

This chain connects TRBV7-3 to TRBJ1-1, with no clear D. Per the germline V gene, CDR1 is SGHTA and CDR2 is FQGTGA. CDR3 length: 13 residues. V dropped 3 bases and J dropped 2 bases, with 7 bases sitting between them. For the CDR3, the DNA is TGTGCCAGCAGCTTGGCGGAAAACACTGAAGCTTTCTTT. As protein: CASSLAENTEAFF. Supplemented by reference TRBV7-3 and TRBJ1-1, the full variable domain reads GAGVSQTPSNKVTEKGKYVELRCDPISGHTALYWYRQSLGQGPEFLIYFQGTGAADDSGLPNDRFFAVRPEGSVSTLKIQRTERGDSAVYLCASSLAENTEAFFGQGTRLTVV.

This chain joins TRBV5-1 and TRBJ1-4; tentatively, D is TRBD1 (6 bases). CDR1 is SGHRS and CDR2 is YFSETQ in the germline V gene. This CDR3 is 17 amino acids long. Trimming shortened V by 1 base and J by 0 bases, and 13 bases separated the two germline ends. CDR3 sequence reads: CASSLYPRGSTNEKLFF. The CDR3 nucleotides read TGCGCCAGCAGCTTGTACCCTAGGGGGTCAACTAATGAAAAACTGTTTTTT.

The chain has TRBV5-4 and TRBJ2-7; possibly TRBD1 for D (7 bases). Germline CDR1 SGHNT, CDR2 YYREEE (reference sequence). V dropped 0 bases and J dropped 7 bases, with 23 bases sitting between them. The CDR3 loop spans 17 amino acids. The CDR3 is CASSLEISGDREVEQYF. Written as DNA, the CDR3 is TGTGCCAGCAGCTTGGAAATTTCGGGGGACAGAGAGGTAGAGCAGTACTTC.

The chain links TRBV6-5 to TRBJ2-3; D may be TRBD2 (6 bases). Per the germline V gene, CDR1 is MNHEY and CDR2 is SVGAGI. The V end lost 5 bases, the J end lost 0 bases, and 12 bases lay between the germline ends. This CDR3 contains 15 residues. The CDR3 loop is CASSLPGASTDTQYF. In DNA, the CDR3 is TGTGCCAGCAGTCTGCCGGGAGCGAGCACAGATACGCAGTATTTT.

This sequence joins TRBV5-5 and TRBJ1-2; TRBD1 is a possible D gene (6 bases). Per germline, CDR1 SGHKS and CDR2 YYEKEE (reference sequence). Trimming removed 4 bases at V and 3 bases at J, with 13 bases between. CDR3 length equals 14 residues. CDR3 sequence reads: CASSPGTTYYGYTF. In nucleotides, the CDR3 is TGTGCCAGCAGCCCGGGGACAACGTACTATGGCTACACCTTC.

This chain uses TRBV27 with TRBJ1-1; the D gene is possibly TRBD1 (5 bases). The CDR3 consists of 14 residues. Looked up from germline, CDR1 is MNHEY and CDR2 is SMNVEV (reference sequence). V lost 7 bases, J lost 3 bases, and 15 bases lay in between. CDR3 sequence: CASTTWQGHTEAFF. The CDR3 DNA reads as TGTGCCAGCACTACCTGGCAGGGTCACACTGAAGCTTTCTTT.

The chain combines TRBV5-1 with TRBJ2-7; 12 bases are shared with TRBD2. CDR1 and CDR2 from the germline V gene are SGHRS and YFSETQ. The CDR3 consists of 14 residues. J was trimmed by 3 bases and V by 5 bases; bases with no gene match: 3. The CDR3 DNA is TGCGCCAGCAGATGGACTAGCGGGGACTACGAGCAGTACTTC. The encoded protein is CASRWTSGDYEQYF.

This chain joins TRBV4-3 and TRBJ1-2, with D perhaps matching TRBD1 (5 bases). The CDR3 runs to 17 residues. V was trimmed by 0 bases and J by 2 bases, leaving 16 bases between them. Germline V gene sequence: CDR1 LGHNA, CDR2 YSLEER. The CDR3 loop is CASSQDPGTGSNYGYTF. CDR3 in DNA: TGCGCCAGCAGCCAAGATCCGGGAACAGGTAGCAACTATGGCTACACCTTC.